This T cell receptor (beta chain) comes out of a study of T cells in Graves' hyperthyroidism and ophthalmopathy. General study points: A 13 V-J model separated ophthalmopathy from stable hyperthyroidism.

A remark on this clonotype: As yet, its antigen is unknown.

Amplification yielded TCR beta CDR3 regions, with RNA transcripts as the source. HTBI primers were used for first-round RT-PCR of the TCR CDR3. TCRdb processed the multiplex PCR reads anew with MiXCR; each CDR3 protein has one entry. The table lists 650,000 to 700,000 distinct CDR3 sequences, around 15% of them singletons. Fresh peripheral blood, around 9.3 ml, was the source of the PBMCs. This CDR3 is built from 14 residues. Germline CDR1 reads MNHNS; CDR2 reads SASEGT. V shed 7 bases and J shed 1 base, with 13 bases lying between them. The J gene is TRBJ1-1, the V gene TRBV6-1; TRBD1 might be the D (6 bases). The sequence was collected from a man in his fifties with Graves' hyperthyroidism. Sequences were obtained from blood. The DNA of the CDR3 is TGTGCCAGCAAACTACAGGGAAAGAACACTGAAGCTTTCTTT. This codes for CASKLQGKNTEAFF.